What follows are 27 T cell receptor beta chains derived from one specimen sequenced in a study of regulatory T cells in long-lasting Graves disease. Time point here: newly diagnosed GD, antithyroid drugs for less than 3 months. RNA isolated from PBMCs was used to make the TCR library. CDR3 regions were amplified by Arm-PCR using iRepertoire HTBI primers to build TCR beta libraries. TCRdb recomputed calls from the multiplex PCR reads with MiXCR, one row per CDR3 protein. The sample records about 450,000 distinct CDR3 sequences, roughly 15% being singletons. A further study also used this sample, focusing on T cells in Graves' hyperthyroidism and ophthalmopathy.

Sequences were derived from peripheral blood mononuclear cells (PBMCs), sampled at new diagnosis, from a patient treated with antithyroid drugs. These TCRs come from a young woman with Graves disease.

This clonotype was counted only a few times. The chain's CDR3 is CASSITGGSDHEQYF. The DNA for the CDR3 is TGTGCCAGTAGTATAACTGGCGGGAGCGACCACGAGCAGTACTTC. The rearrangement joins TRBV19 to TRBJ2-7; 7 positions agree with TRBD2. Losses at the gene ends were 2 bases for V and 5 bases for J; bases not matched to a gene: 9. CDR1 LNHDA and CDR2 SQIVND come from the germline V gene (reference sequence). The length of the CDR3 is 15 residues. The entire variable domain, with the rest obtained from reference TRBV19 and TRBJ2-7, is as follows: DGGITQSPKYLFRKEGQNVTLSCEQNLNHDAMYWYRQDPGQGLRLIYYSQIVNDFQKGDIAEGYSVSREKKESFPLTVTSAQKNPTAFYLCASSITGGSDHEQYFGPGTRLTVT.

This clonotype was recorded once. This may be a read error: a much more frequent sequence differs by one nucleotide. The chain carries TRBV2 and TRBJ1-1; D unclear. This CDR3 is 11 amino acids long. The V and J ends lost 11 bases and 3 bases respectively, with 10 bases between them. Germline V CDR1 and CDR2: SNHLY, FYNNEI. CDR3 bases: TGTGCCTGCCTACGGGACACTGAAGCTTTCTTT. It codes for CACLRDTEAFF.

This chain joins TRBV7-2 and TRBJ2-1; weak D call: TRBD2 (6 bases). Trimming removed 2 bases at V and 4 bases at J, with 12 bases between. CDR3 length: 15 amino acids. The germline gives CDR1 SGHTA, CDR2 FQGNSA. CDR3 coding DNA: TGTGCCAGCAGCTTATGGCTAGCGCGTTACAATGAGCAGTTCTTC. Translation: CASSLWLARYNEQFF.

Many counts were recorded for this clonotype. V gene TRBV6-2 or TRBV6-3 combines with J gene TRBJ2-1; 13 nucleotides align to TRBD2. With V trimmed by 0 bases and J by 6 bases, 8 bases remained unmatched. Germline values: CDR1 MNHEY, CDR2 SVGEGT. This CDR3 has 18 amino acids. In nucleotides, the CDR3 is TGTGCCAGCAGTTACTCCCCCCCCACTAGCGGGAGGGCCAATGAGCAGTTCTTC. Translating gives CASSYSPPTSGRANEQFF.

As for this clonotype: A clone one base away is much larger, so this may be a read error. This rearrangement joins TRBV3-1 to TRBJ1-1, with 8 bases lining up with TRBD1. The CDR3 totals 12 residues. The germline V gene has CDR1 LGHDT and CDR2 YNNKEL (reference sequence). The CDR3 loop reads CASSRTGTEGFF. DNA for the CDR3: TGTGCCAGCAGCCGGACAGGGACTGAAGGTTTCTTT.

The rearrangement links TRBV5-1 to TRBJ2-1, with a weak D call TRBD2 (6 bases). Germline CDR1 is SGHRS and CDR2 is YFSETQ. V lost 1 base, J lost 0 bases, and 17 bases lay in between. The CDR3 runs 18 residues. The DNA of the CDR3 is TGCGCCAGCAGCTTGTTCGGGGGACCGTCGAGCTCCTACAATGAGCAGTTCTTC. This codes for CASSLFGGPSSSYNEQFF.

This clonotype has only a few counts. The chain carries TRBV9 and TRBJ2-1; 9 bases map to TRBD2. The germline CDR1 and CDR2 sequences are SGDLS and YYNGEE. Germline trimming cut 4 bases from V and 8 bases from J; bases unmatched to any gene: 7. There are 14 residues in the CDR3. CDR3 amino acids: CASSPRRGGYEQFF. DNA for the CDR3: TGTGCCAGCAGCCCAAGGCGGGGGGGCTATGAGCAGTTCTTC. Variable domain in full (rest from reference TRBV9 and TRBJ2-1): DSGVTQTPKHLITATGQRVTLRCSPRSGDLSVYWYQQSLDQGLQFLIQYYNGEERAKGNILERFSAQQFPDLHSELNLSSLELGDSALYFCASSPRRGGYEQFFGPGTRLTVL.

In this sample, this clonotype turned up a few times. V and J are TRBV7-9 and TRBJ2-1, with 8 nucleotides matching TRBD2. Germline V gives CDR1 SEHNR, CDR2 FQNEAQ (reference sequence). Trimming cost V 0 bases and J 8 bases; bases outside gene matches: 6. The CDR3 is 15 residues long. CDR3 sequence (DNA): TGTGCCAGCAGCTTAGCGGGGGCGGGAGGTGATGAGCAGTTCTTC. Amino acid sequence: CASSLAGAGGDEQFF.

Only a few counts were recorded for this clonotype. The gene calls are TRBV5-8 and TRBJ2-1; D ambiguous. This CDR3 spans 14 amino acids. Germline CDR1 reads SGHTS; CDR2 reads YDEGEE. V was shortened by 0 bases and J by 4 bases, with 8 bases between the two germline ends. CDR3 amino acids: CASSLVRYYNEQFF. CDR3 sequence (DNA): TGTGCCAGCAGCTTGGTTCGATATTACAATGAGCAGTTCTTC.

This clonotype was seen repeatedly, ten times or more. The chain uses TRBV5-1 and TRBJ1-2, with 7 bases lining up with TRBD1. The trim removed 3 bases at V and 4 bases at J, leaving 6 bases unmatched. CDR3 size: 14 residues. CDR1 and CDR2 (germline): SGHRS, YFSETQ. This CDR3 is CASSYTGEGYGYTF. The CDR3 region has the DNA TGCGCCAGCAGCTATACAGGGGAGGGCTATGGCTACACCTTC.

This clonotype was seen many times. This chain uses TRBV2 with TRBJ1-1, with D possibly matching TRBD1 (5 bases). Trimming removed 6 bases at V and 0 bases at J, with 11 bases between. This CDR3 spans 14 amino acids. Germline CDR1 and CDR2: SNHLY and FYNNEI. The CDR3 nucleotides are TGTGCCAGCAGAGTTACGGGGCTGAACACTGAAGCTTTCTTT. Its translation: CASRVTGLNTEAFF.

The chain is built from TRBV14 and TRBJ2-7; weak D call: TRBD1 (6 bases). Germline V CDR1 and CDR2: SGHDN, FVKESK. The CDR3 length is 14 residues. The germline V and J ends were trimmed by 5 bases and 4 bases, with 15 bases remaining between them. CDR3 bases: TGTGCCAGCAGCTGGCAGGGGCTACCGTACGAGCAGTACTTC. The encoded protein is CASSWQGLPYEQYF.

This clonotype has a count of ten or more. This rearrangement joins TRBV5-1 to TRBJ2-2, with 9 bases that match TRBD2. This CDR3 comprises 19 residues. Germline loops: CDR1 SGHRS, CDR2 YFSETQ. V lost 1 base and J lost 0; bases outside the gene matches: 10. The CDR3 loop is CASSLFGRRTSANTGELFF. CDR3 nucleotides: TGCGCCAGCAGCTTGTTCGGGCGTCGGACTAGCGCGAACACCGGGGAGCTGTTTTTT.

At least ten counts were recorded for this clonotype. Here the CDR3 DNA reads TGTGCCAGCAGCTTACAGGGGCTGGGGAACACTGAAGCTTTCTTT. This codes for CASSLQGLGNTEAFF. The rearrangement joins TRBV11-2 to TRBJ1-1, with D possibly being TRBD1 (6 bases). The CDR3 sequence is 15 residues long. CDR1 is SGHAT, CDR2 FQNNGV, per germline. V was shortened by 2 bases and J by 1 base, with 11 bases between the two germline ends.

This clonotype was counted at least ten times. This chain joins TRBV12-3 or TRBV12-4 and TRBJ2-1; D tentatively reads TRBD1 or TRBD2 (6 bases each). There are 16 residues in the CDR3. Trimming shortened V by 7 bases and J by 1 base, and 17 bases separated the two germline ends. For the CDR3, the DNA is TGTGCCAGCACTCCCCAAAGGAGGGGGTCCTACAATGAGCAGTTCTTC. This gives the protein CASTPQRRGSYNEQFF.

This clonotype was counted ten times or more. This chain uses TRBV18 with TRBJ1-1; 7 bases fit TRBD1. Unmatched junction bases numbered 11, after V lost 7 bases and J lost 0 bases. CDR3 length equals 16 residues. Germline V lookup: CDR1 KGHSH, CDR2 LQKENI. For the CDR3, the DNA is TGTGCCAGCTTCCGCTACCAGGGGGGGATGAACACTGAAGCTTTCTTT. This codes for CASFRYQGGMNTEAFF.

This clonotype was counted at least ten times. The V and J genes are TRBV20-1 and TRBJ2-5; unclear D gene. The CDR3 covers 12 residues. Germline CDR1 is DFQATT and CDR2 is SNEGSKA (reference sequence). V lost 3 bases to trimming and J lost 4 bases, with 9 bases between them. CDR3 bases: TGCAGTGCTAGTTGGGCCCGAGAGACCCAGTACTTC. Translated, it gives CSASWARETQYF.

Many counts were recorded for this clonotype. V is TRBV20-1 and J is TRBJ2-1; 14 bases align to TRBD2. The CDR3 sequence is 15 residues long. Germline-derived CDR1 and CDR2 are DFQATT and SNEGSKA (reference sequence). V dropped 6 bases and J dropped 5; count of bases not matched to a gene: 6. CDR3 amino acids: CSAAGTSGRNNEQFF. In DNA form, the CDR3 reads TGCAGTGCAGCCGGGACTAGCGGGAGAAACAATGAGCAGTTCTTC.

This chain uses TRBV20-1 with TRBJ2-7, with D possibly called TRBD1 or TRBD2 (5 bases each). Deletions cut 0 bases from V and 2 bases from J, with 14 bases between. CDR1 is DFQATT, CDR2 SNEGSKA, per germline (reference sequence). This CDR3 comprises 15 residues. The CDR3 DNA is TGCAGTGCTAGAGATCGGTGGGACCCCGCCTACGAGCAGTACTTC. It specifies CSARDRWDPAYEQYF.

In this sample, this clonotype turned up a few times. The J gene is TRBJ2-2, the V gene TRBV12-3 or TRBV12-4; 11 positions agree with TRBD2. The CDR3 runs to 15 residues. V lost 4 bases to trimming and J lost 7 bases; unmatched junction nucleotides: 5. The CDR3 DNA follows: TGTGCCAGCAGTTACACTAGCGGGAGTTTCGGGGAGCTGTTTTTT. Encoded protein: CASSYTSGSFGELFF.

This clonotype was seen many times. This chain links TRBV11-2 with TRBJ1-5; D remains ambiguous. The V gene lost 5 bases and the J gene lost 8 bases, with 19 bases spanning the gap. Per the germline V gene, CDR1 is SGHAT and CDR2 is FQNNGV. This CDR3 comprises 15 residues. The CDR3 sequence: CASSPRGMGDEPQHF. CDR3 DNA: TGTGCCAGCAGCCCCCGCGGCATGGGAGATGAGCCCCAGCATTTT.

The rearrangement uses TRBV2 and TRBJ2-2; TRBD1 or TRBD2 may be the D gene (5 bases each). The CDR3 totals 15 residues. CDR1 SNHLY and CDR2 FYNNEI come from the germline V gene. Trimming pared 6 bases from V and 7 bases from J, leaving 18 bases between. CDR3 in amino acids: CASRPGAGLGGELFF. The CDR3 region has the DNA TGTGCCAGCAGGCCCGGGGCTGGCCTTGGCGGGGAGCTGTTTTTT.

This clonotype was recorded many times. The V gene is TRBV7-6, the J gene TRBJ2-3; perhaps TRBD1 as D (6 bases). Per germline, CDR1 SGHVS and CDR2 FNYEAQ. The CDR3 contains 15 residues. V lost 2 bases to trimming and J lost 6 bases, with 15 bases between them. This CDR3 reads CASSLNARGRDTQYF. The CDR3 nucleotides read TGTGCCAGCAGCTTAAATGCCAGGGGCAGGGATACGCAGTATTTT.

Note on this clonotype: A much larger clone lies one base from this, so it may be a read error. The rearrangement joins TRBV28 to TRBJ2-5, with D possibly matching TRBD2 (6 bases). This CDR3 contains 15 residues. Trimming removed 4 bases from V and 4 bases from J, with 16 bases in between. Germline V lookup: CDR1 MDHEN, CDR2 SYDVKM. The CDR3 DNA is TGTGCCAGCAGTTCCCCGGTGGGAGGAACAGAGACCCAGTACTTC. Translation: CASSSPVGGTETQYF.

This clonotype was recorded many times. The chain employs TRBV12-3 or TRBV12-4 and TRBJ2-7; TRBD2 aligns across 15 bases. CDR3 size: 16 residues. V lost 6 bases, J lost 0 bases, and 3 bases stayed unmatched. The chain's CDR3 is CASRGLAGGSSYEQYF. CDR3 DNA sequence: TGTGCCAGCAGGGGACTAGCGGGAGGAAGCTCCTACGAGCAGTACTTC.

Comment on this clonotype: Possible read error: a much larger clone is one base away. The chain uses TRBV5-5 and TRBJ2-7; D call uncertain. V lost 4 bases and J 0 bases, leaving 17 bases between the germline ends. CDR3 length equals 16 residues. Looked up from germline, CDR1 is SGHKS and CDR2 is YYEKEE (reference sequence). CDR3 in DNA: TGTGCCAGCAGCCAAGGTGACTTGATGAGCTCCTACGAGCAGTACTTC. This translates into CASSQGDLMSSYEQYF.

Only a few counts were recorded for this clonotype. The chain employs TRBV24-1 and TRBJ2-1, with D perhaps being TRBD1 or TRBD2 (5 bases each). The germline CDR1 and CDR2 sequences are KGHDR and SFDVKD. This CDR3 is 12 amino acids long. Trimming took 8 bases from V and 10 from J, leaving 14 bases between them. CDR3 loop: CATKSRDGEQFF. The DNA for the CDR3 is TGTGCCACCAAAAGTAGGGACGGCGAGCAGTTCTTC.